What follows describes a single TCR beta chain. No antigen is known for it. The entry originates in a study of Ad26.COV2.S vaccination and SARS-CoV-2 variants. Study at large: Recipients of Ad26.COV2.S got it intramuscularly, once or twice 56 days apart. Study-level results: The study found higher spike-specific TCR breadth in vaccine than placebo recipients. Overall T cell responses may have been underestimated by the analyses of TCR breadth and depth.

This table comes from immunoSEQ multiplex PCR, and its TCRdb copy is limited to in-frame clones, with some not included. The sample records some 450,000 clones, 90% being singletons. Germline V lookup: CDR1 KGHSH, CDR2 LQKENI. The CDR3 spans 14 residues. V lost 6 bases and J lost 4, with 16 bases in between. Noted treatment: around 19 received Ad26.COV2.S at low or high dose, single or two shots; several received placebo; per-sample allocation not given. Following the first vaccine or placebo injection, samples were taken on day 63. An Ad26 vector that expressed Wuhan-strain SARS-CoV-2 spike constituted the vaccine.

The V gene is TRBV18, the J gene TRBJ2-7; a weak D match, TRBD1 (7 bases). This material consisted of peripheral blood, taken in a trial of Ad26.COV2.S vaccine versus placebo. The clonotype originates from a person aged 18-65 years who received the Ad26.COV2.S COVID-19 vaccine or a placebo. The CDR3 bases are TGTGCCAGCTCCCCCGGAGGGGGCGGATACGAGCAGTACTTC. It specifies CASSPGGGGYEQYF. The full variable domain, its missing parts supplied by reference TRBV18 and TRBJ2-7, is NAGVMQNPRHLVRRRGQEARLRCSPMKGHSHVYWYRQLPEEGLKFMVYLQKENIIDESGMPKERFSAEFPKEGPSILRIQQVVRGDSAAYFCASSPGGGGYEQYFGPGTRLTVT.